The T cell receptor beta chain under discussion was sequenced for a study of regulatory and conventional T cells in RAG deficiency. Regarding the study as a whole: Omenn syndrome and CID/AS patients had roughly 100-fold fewer unique Treg TCR beta sequences, versus around 9.4-fold elsewhere. Omenn CD25-high CD127-low cells may be activated cells, not true Tregs.

The protocol was immunoSEQ multiplex PCR, while the TCRdb copy is restricted to in-frame clones and leaves out a portion. The sample lists approximately 10,000 clones; approximately 95% were seen once. J gave up 7 bases and V 6 bases, and 8 bases lay outside the gene matches. The CDR3 runs 13 residues. CDR1 SQVTM and CDR2 ANQGSEA come from the germline V gene. The sorted regulatory T cells were CD4+, CD25-high and CD127-low, with genomic DNA sequenced. As to this clone: Its cognate antigen is unknown.

These same records also appear under a second study, on regulatory T cells. That study adds: Amplification used 52 TRBV primers and 13 TRBJ primers. Patient repertoires had restricted TRB V-J pairs and skewed V and J usage, most in Tregs.

The V and J genes are TRBV29-1 and TRBJ2-3; 9 bases are shared with TRBD2. This receptor was obtained from a human donor in good health. The sequencing input was CD127- CD25+ CD4+ Tregs sorted from blood. The CDR3 DNA reads TGCAGCGTAGGTGTGGCGGGGGGGAATACGCAGTATTTT. The encoded protein is CSVGVAGGNTQYF.